This T cell receptor beta chain was recorded in a study of breast tumors, draining lymph nodes, adjacent tissues. Study-wide results and limits: Compared with lymph nodes, tumors were less diverse; compared with nontumor tissue, more. That most tumor T cells come from lymph nodes remained unproven. Tumor and nontumor repertoires were significantly more similar in luminal-like than in basal-like breast cancer.

TCRdb ran MiXCR on the multiplex PCR reads and lists one entry per CDR3 protein. The table records approximately 100,000 distinct CDR3 sequences, about 29% of them present only once. Samples came from axillary lymph nodes draining the breast cancer. The junction had 3 bases not matched to a gene; V was cut back by 2 bases and J by 6 bases. This CDR3 comprises 13 residues. CDR1 and CDR2 (germline): DFQATT, SNEGSKA (reference sequence). This clonotype was recorded many times. Antigen: not known. V gene TRBV20-1 combines with J gene TRBJ2-7; 11 bases align to TRBD2. Sequenced material: axillary lymph node tissue. The receptor was isolated from a female donor with breast cancer. Some clones in this sample may be carry-over from other donors' samples. This CDR3 reads CSARTSGRGEQYF. The CDR3 coding sequence is TGCAGTGCTAGAACTAGCGGGAGAGGCGAGCAGTACTTC.